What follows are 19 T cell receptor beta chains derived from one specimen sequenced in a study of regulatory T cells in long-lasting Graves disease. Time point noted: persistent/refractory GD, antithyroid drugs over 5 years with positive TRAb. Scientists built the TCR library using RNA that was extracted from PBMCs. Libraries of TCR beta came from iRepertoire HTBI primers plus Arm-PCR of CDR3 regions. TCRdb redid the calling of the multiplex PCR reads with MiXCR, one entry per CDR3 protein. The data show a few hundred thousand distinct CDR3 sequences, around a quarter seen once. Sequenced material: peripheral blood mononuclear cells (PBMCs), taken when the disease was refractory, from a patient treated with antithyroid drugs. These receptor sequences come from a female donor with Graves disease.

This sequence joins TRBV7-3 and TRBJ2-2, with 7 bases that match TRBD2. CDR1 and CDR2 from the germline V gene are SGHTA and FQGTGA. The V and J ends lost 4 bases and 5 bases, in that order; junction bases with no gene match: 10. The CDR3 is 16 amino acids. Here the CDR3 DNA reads TGTGCCAGCAGCTCGAAGACTAGCTGGATTACCGGGGAGCTGTTTTTT. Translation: CASSSKTSWITGELFF.

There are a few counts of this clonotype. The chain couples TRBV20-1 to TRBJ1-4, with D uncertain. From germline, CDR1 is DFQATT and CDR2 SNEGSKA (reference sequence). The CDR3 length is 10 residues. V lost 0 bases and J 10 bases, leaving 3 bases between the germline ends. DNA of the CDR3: TGCAGTGCTAGAGAGGGAAAACTGTTTTTT. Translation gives CSAREGKLFF.

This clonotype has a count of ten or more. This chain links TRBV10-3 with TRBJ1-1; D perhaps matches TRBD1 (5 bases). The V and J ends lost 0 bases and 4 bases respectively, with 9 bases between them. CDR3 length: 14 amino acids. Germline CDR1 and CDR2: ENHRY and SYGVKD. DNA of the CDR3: TGTGCCATCAGTGAGTCAATTGGGGGCACTGAAGCTTTCTTT. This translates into CAISESIGGTEAFF.

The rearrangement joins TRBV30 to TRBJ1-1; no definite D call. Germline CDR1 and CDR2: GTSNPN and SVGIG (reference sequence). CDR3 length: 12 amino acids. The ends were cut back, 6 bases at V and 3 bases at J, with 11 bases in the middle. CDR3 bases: TGTGCCTGCATCACCCACTACACTGAAGCTTTCTTT. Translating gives CACITHYTEAFF. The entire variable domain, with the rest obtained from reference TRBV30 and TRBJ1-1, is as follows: SQTIHQWPATLVQPVGSPLSLECTVEGTSNPNLYWYRQAAGRGLQLLFYSVGIGQISSEVPQNLSASRPQDRQFILSSKKLLLSDSGFYLCACITHYTEAFFGQGTRLTVV.

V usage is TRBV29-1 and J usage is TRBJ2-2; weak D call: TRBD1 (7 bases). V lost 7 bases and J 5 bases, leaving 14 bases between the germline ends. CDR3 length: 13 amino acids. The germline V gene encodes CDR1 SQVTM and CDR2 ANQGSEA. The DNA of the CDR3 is TGCAGCGGGGTACAGGGGAGGACCGGGGAGCTGTTTTTT. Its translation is CSGVQGRTGELFF.

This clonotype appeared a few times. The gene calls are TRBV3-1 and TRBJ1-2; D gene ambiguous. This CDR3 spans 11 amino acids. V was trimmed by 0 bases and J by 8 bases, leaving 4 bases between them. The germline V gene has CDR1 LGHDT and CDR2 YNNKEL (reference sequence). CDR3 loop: CASSQEQGYTF. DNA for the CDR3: TGTGCCAGCAGCCAAGAACAGGGCTACACCTTC.

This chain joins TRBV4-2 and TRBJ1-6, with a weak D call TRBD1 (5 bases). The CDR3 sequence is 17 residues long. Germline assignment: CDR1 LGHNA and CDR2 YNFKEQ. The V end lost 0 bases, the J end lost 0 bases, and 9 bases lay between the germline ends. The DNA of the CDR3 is TGTGCCAGCAGCCAAGATCCGGGGGGCTCCTATAATTCACCCCTCCACTTT. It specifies CASSQDPGGSYNSPLHF.

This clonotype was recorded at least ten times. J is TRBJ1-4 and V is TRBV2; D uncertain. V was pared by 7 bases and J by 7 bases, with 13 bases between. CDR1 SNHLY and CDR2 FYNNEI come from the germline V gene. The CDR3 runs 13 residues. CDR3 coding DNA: TGTGCCAGCATGTCAGGCCGCGGTGAAAAACTGTTTTTT. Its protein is CASMSGRGEKLFF.

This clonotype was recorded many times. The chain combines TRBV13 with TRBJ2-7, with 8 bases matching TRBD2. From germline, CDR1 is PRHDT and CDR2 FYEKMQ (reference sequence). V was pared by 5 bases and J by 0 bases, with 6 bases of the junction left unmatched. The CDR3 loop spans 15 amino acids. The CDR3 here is CASSPSSGSSYEQYF. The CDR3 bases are TGTGCCAGCAGCCCCTCGAGCGGGAGCTCCTACGAGCAGTACTTC.

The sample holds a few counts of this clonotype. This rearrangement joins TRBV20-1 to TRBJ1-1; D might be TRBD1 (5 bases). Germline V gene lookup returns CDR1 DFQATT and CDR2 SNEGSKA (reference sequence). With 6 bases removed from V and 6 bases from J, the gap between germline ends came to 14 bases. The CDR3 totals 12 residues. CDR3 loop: CSAGAGSPEAFF. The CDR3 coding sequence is TGCAGTGCCGGGGCGGGGAGCCCTGAAGCTTTCTTT.

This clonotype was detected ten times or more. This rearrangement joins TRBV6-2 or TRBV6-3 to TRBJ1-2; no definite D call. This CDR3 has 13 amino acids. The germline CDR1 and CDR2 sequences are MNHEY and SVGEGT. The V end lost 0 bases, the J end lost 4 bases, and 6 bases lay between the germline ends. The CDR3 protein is CASSYSNSYGYTF. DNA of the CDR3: TGTGCCAGCAGTTACTCGAACAGCTATGGCTACACCTTC.

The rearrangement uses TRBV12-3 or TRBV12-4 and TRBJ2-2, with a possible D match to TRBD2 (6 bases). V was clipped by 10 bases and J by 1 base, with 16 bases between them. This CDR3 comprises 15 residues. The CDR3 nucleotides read TGTGCCACCACGGACTATCACGGGAACACCGGGGAGCTGTTTTTT. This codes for CATTDYHGNTGELFF.

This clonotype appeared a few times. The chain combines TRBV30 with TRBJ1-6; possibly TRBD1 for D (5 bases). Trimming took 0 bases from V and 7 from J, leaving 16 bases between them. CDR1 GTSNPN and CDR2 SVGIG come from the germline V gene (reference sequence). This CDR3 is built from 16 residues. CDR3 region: CAWSVPSARANSPLHF. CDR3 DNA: TGTGCCTGGAGTGTACCTTCTGCCAGGGCGAATTCACCCCTCCACTTT.

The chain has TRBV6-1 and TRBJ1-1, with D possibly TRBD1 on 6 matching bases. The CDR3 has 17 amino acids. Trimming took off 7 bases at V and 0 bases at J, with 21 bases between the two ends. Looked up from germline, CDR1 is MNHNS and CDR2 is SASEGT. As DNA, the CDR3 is TGTGCCAGCACTAAGGGTAACAGGGTCGTCATGAACACTGAAGCTTTCTTT. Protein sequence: CASTKGNRVVMNTEAFF.

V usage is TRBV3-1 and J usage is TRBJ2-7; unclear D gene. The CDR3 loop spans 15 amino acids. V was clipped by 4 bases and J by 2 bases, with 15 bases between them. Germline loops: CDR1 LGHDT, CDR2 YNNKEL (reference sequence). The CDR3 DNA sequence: TGTGCCAGCAGCCGCCAAGACACGATAACCTACGAGCAGTACTTC. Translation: CASSRQDTITYEQYF.

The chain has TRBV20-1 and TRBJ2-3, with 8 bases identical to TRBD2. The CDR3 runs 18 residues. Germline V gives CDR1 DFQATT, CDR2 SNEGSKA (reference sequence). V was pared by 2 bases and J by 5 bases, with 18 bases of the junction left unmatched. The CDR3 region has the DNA TGCAGTGCTAGAAAAGCAGTCCTGCGGGGGGCCAGAGGAGATACGCAGTATTTT. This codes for CSARKAVLRGARGDTQYF.

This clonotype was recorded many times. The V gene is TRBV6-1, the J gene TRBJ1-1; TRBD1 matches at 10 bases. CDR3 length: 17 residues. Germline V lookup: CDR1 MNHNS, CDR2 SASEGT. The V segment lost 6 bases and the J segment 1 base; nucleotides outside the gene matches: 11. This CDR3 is CASRPDRGSVRNTEAFF. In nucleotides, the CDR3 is TGTGCCAGCAGACCGGACAGGGGGAGCGTTCGGAACACTGAAGCTTTCTTT.

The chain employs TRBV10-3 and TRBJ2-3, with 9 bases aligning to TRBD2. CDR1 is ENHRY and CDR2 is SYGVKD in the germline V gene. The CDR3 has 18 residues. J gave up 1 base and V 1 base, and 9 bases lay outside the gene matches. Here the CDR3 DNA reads TGTGCCATCAGTGAGTTATTAGCGGGAGTTTCTGGCACAGATACGCAGTATTTT. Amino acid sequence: CAISELLAGVSGTDTQYF.

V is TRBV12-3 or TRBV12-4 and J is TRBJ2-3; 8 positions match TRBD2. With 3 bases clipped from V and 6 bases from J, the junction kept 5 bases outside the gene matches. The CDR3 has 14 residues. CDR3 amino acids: CASSFEREWDTQYF. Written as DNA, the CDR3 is TGTGCCAGCAGTTTCGAGCGGGAGTGGGATACGCAGTATTTT.